The clone carrying this TCR beta chain was recorded many times. Its antigen is as yet unknown. The entry originates in a study of human T cells and chemical hapten exposure. Indicated time point: patch test 1, 2 weeks after DPC sensitization. Treatment of the sample: therapeutic diphenylcyclopropenone sensitization with weekly scalp DPC. TCRdb analysed the RACE reads with MiXCR anew, one entry per CDR3 protein. This table has 90,000 to 120,000 distinct CDR3 sequences, around 10% appearing once. The CDR3 is 15 residues long. Trimming shortened V by 4 bases and J by 10 bases, and 21 bases separated the two germline ends. Per the germline V gene, CDR1 is SGHRS and CDR2 is YFSETQ. Findings and limits, study-wide: The study found that DPC sensitization did not change TCRs above 1 in 1000 frequency.

This sequence was found in a woman between 35 and 50 years old with alopecia areata. Some clones in this sample may be carry-over from other donors' samples. V usage is TRBV5-1 and J usage is TRBJ2-1, with D tentatively TRBD1 (5 bases). The material was whole blood, obtained in connection with sensitization to the hapten diphenylcyclopropenone (DPC). The CDR3: CASSRTVSLDTEQFF. The CDR3 DNA is TGCGCCAGCAGCCGGACGGTCAGCCTGGACACCGAGCAGTTCTTC.